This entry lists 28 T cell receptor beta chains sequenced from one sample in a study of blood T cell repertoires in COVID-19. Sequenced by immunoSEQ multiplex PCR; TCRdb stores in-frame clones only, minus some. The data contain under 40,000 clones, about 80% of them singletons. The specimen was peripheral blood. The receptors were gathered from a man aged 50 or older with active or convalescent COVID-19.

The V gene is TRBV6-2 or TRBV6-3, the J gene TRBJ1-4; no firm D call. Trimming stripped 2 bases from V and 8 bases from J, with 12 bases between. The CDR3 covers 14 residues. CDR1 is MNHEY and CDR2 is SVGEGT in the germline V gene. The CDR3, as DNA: TGTGCCAGCAGTTACCGCGGTGGTAGGGAAAAACTGTTTTTT. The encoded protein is CASSYRGGREKLFF.

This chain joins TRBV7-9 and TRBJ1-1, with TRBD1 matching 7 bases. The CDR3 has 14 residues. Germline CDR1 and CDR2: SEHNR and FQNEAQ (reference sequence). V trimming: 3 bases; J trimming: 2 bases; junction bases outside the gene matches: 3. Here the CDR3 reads CASSFGTENTEAFF. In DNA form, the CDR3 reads TGTGCCAGCAGCTTTGGGACAGAAAACACTGAAGCTTTCTTT.

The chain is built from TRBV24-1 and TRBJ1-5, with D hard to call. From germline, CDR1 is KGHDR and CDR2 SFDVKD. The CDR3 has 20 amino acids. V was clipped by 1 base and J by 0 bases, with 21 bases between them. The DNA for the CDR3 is TGTGCCACCAGTGATTTTTCTTCCCCATTTGGACTGGATAGCAATCAGCCCCAGCATTTT. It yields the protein CATSDFSSPFGLDSNQPQHF.

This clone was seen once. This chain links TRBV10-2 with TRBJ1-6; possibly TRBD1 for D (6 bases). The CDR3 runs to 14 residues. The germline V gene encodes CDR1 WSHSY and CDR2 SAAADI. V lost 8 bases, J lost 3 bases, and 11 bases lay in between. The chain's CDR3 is CASGRDNYNSPLHF. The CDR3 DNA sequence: TGCGCCAGCGGCAGGGACAACTATAATTCACCCCTCCACTTT.

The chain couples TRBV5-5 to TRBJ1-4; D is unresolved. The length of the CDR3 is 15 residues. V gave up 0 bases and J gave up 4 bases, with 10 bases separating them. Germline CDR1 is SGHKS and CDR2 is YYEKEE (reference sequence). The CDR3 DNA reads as TGTGCCAGCAGCTTGGAGGACCGGGGTAATGAAAAACTGTTTTTT. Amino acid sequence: CASSLEDRGNEKLFF.

The CDR3 sequence: CASSLTSGVYNEQFF. As DNA, the CDR3 is TGTGCCAGCAGCCTGACTAGCGGGGTCTACAATGAGCAGTTCTTC. The chain couples TRBV7-8 to TRBJ2-1, with 11 bases lining up with TRBD2. This CDR3 spans 15 amino acids. The ends lost 5 bases at V and 3 bases at J; junction bases unmatched: 3. From germline, CDR1 is SGHVS and CDR2 FQNEAQ.

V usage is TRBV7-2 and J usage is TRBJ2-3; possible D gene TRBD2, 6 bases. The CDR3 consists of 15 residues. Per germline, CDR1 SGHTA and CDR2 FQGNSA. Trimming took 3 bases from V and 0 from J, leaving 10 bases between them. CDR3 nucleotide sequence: TGTGCCAGCAGCTTTGGGCGGGGTAGCACAGATACGCAGTATTTT. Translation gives CASSFGRGSTDTQYF.

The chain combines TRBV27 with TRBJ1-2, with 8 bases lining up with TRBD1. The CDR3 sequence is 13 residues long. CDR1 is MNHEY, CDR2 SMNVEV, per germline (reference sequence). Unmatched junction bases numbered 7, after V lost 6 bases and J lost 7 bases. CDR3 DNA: TGTGCCAGCAGCCACGGACAGGGTGGTGGCTACACCTTC. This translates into CASSHGQGGGYTF.

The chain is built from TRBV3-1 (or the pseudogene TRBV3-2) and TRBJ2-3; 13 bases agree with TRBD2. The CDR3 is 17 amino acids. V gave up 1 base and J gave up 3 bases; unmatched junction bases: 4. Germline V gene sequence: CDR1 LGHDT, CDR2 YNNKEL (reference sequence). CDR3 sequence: CASSQATSGGDTDTQYF. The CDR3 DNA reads TGTGCCAGCAGCCAAGCCACTAGCGGGGGGGATACAGATACGCAGTATTTT.

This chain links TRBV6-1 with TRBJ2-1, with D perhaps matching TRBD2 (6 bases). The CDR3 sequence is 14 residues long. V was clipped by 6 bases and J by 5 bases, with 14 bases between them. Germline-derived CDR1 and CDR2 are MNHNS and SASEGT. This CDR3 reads CASSTGVSHNEQFF. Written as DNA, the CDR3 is TGTGCCAGCAGCACGGGGGTTAGCCACAATGAGCAGTTCTTC.

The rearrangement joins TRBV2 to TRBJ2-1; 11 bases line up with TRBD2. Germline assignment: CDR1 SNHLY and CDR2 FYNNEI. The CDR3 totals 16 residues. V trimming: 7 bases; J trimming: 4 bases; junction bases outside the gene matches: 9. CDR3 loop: CASKGVAGGSYNEQFF. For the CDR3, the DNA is TGTGCCAGCAAAGGCGTAGCGGGGGGGTCGTACAATGAGCAGTTCTTC.

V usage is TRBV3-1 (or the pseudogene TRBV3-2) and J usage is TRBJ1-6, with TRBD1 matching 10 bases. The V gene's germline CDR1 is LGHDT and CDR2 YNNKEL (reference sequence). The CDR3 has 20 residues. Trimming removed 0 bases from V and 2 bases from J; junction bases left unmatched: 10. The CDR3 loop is CASSQDLGTGVFPYNSPLHF. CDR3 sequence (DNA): TGTGCCAGCAGCCAAGATCTCGGGACAGGGGTATTCCCCTATAATTCACCCCTCCACTTT.

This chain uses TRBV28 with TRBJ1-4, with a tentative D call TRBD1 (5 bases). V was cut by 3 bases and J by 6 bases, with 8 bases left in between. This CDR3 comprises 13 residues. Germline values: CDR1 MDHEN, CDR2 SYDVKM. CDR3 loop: CASSFDRDEKLFF. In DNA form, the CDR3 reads TGTGCCAGCAGTTTTGACAGAGATGAAAAACTGTTTTTT.

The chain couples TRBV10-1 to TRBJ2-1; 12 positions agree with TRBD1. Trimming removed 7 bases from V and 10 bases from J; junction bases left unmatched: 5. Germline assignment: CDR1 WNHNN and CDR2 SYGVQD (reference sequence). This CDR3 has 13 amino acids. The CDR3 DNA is TGCGCCAGCAAGGGACAGGGGGCCGGGGAGCAGTTCTTC. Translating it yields CASKGQGAGEQFF.

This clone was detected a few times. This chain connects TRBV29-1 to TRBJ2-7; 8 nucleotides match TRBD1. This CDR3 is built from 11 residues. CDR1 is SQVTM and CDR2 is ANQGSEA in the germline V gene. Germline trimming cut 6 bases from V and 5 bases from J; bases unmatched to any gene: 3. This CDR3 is CSVGQGNEQYF. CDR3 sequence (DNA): TGCAGCGTCGGACAGGGTAACGAGCAGTACTTC.

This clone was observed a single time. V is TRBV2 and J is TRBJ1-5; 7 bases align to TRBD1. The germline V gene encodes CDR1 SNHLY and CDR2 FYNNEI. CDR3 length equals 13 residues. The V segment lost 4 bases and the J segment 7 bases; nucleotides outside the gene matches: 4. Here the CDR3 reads CASSGTGQQPQHF. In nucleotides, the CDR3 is TGTGCCAGCAGTGGGACAGGTCAGCAGCCCCAGCATTTT.

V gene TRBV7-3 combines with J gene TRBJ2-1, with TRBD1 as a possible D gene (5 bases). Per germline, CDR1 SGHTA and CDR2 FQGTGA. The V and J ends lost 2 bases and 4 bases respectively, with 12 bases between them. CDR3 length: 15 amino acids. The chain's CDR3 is CASSLERGRYNEQFF. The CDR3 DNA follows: TGTGCCAGCAGCTTAGAAAGGGGTAGATACAATGAGCAGTTCTTC.

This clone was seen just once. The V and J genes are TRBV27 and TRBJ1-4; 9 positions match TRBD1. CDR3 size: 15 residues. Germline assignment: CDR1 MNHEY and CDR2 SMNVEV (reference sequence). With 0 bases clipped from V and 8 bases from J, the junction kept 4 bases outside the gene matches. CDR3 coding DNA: TGTGCCAGCAGTTTATCCGGGACAGGGTACGAAAAACTGTTTTTT. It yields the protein CASSLSGTGYEKLFF.

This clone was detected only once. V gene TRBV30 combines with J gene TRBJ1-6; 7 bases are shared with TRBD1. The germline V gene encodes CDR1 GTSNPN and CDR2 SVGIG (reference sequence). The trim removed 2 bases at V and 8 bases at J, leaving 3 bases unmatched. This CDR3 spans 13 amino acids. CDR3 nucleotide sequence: TGTGCCTGGAGTTCTGGACAGGATTCACCCCTCCACTTT. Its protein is CAWSSGQDSPLHF.

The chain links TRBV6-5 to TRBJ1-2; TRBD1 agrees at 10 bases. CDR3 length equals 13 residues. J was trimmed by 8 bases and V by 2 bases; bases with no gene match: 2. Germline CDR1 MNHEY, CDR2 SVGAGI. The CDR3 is CASSYGTGAGYTF. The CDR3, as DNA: TGTGCCAGCAGTTACGGGACAGGGGCCGGCTACACCTTC.

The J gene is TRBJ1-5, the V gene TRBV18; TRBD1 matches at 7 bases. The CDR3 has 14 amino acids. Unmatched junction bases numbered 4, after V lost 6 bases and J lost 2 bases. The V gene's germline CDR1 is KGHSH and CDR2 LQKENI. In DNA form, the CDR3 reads TGTGCCAGCTCGCCGCAGGGGGGCAATCAGCCCCAGCATTTT. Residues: CASSPQGGNQPQHF.

The CDR3 nucleotides are TGTGCCAGCAGCCCTGGACAGGGTCCGGGGGAGCAGTACTTC. Protein: CASSPGQGPGEQYF. The genes are TRBV5-4 and TRBJ2-7; 8 bases fit TRBD1. V was clipped by 4 bases and J by 7 bases; unmatched bases: 10. CDR3 length equals 14 residues. Germline CDR1 and CDR2: SGHNT and YYREEE (reference sequence). Variable domain in full (rest from reference TRBV5-4 and TRBJ2-7): ETGVTQSPTHLIKTRGQQVTLRCSSQSGHNTVSWYQQALGQGPQFIFQYYREEENGRGNFPPRFSGLQFPNYSSELNVNALELDDSALYLCASSPGQGPGEQYFGPGTRLTVT.

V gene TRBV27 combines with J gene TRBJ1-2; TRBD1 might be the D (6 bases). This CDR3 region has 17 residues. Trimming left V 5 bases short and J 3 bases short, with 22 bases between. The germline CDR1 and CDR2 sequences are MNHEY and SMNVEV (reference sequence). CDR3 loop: CASSPRAGAIEHYGYTF. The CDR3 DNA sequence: TGTGCCAGCAGTCCACGGGCAGGGGCCATCGAACACTATGGCTACACCTTC.

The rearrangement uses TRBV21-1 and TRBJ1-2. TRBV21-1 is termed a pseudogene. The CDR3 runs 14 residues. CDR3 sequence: CASTRTTGDYGYTF. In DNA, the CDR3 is TGTGCCAGCACCCGGACTACCGGTGACTATGGCTACACCTTC.

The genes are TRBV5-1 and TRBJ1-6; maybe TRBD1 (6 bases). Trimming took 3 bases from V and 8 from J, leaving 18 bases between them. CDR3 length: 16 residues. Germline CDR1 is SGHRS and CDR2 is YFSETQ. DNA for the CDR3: TGCGCCAGCAGCTCAACGACGGGACACTCTGATTCACCCCTCCACTTT. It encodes CASSSTTGHSDSPLHF.

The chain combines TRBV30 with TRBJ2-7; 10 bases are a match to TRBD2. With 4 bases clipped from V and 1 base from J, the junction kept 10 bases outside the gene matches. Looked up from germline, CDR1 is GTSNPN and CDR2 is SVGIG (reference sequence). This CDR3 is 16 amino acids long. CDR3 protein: CAWTRTSGIVSYEQYF. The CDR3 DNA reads TGTGCCTGGACCCGGACTAGCGGAATCGTTTCCTACGAGCAGTACTTC.

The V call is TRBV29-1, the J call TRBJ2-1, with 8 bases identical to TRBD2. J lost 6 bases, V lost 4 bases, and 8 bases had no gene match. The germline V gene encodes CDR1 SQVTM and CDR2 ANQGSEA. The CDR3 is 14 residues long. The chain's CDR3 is CSVAPGGSFNEQFF. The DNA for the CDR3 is TGCAGCGTTGCCCCGGGAGGGTCGTTCAATGAGCAGTTCTTC.

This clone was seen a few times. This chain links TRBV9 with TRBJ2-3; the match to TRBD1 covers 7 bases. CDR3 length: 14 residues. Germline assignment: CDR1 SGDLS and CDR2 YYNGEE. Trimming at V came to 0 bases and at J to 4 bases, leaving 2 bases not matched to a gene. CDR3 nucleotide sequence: TGTGCCAGCAGCGTAGGACAGGGAGCAGATACGCAGTATTTT. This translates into CASSVGQGADTQYF.